Listed below are T cell receptor beta chains from one sample, sequenced in a study of T cell responses to AZD1222 COVID-19 vaccine. Here immunoSEQ multiplex PCR was the method, and the copy in TCRdb shows in-frame clones only, minus some. This sample has approximately 140,000 clones, with around 92% found just once. Sequenced material: peripheral blood, taken on day 0 of AZD1222 vaccination. These receptors originate from an adult in good health. CDR3s include the opening cysteine and the closing phenylalanine or tryptophan. The D gene is left open where the match is weak. Clone size appears in some rows only: once, few, many, or a class for an expanded clone.

D gene,clone size,J gene,V gene,CDR3 length,CDR3 protein,CDR3 DNA
.,.,TRBJ2-6,TRBV4-3,17,CASSRTASSSGANVLTF,TGCGCCAGCAGCCGGACAGCTAGCTCCTCTGGGGCCAACGTCCTGACTTTC
TRBD2,.,TRBJ2-1,TRBV4-3,15,CASSQGLADYNEQFF,TGCGCCAGCAGCCAAGGACTAGCGGATTACAATGAGCAGTTCTTC
.,.,TRBJ1-5,TRBV19,12,CASKMGNQPQHF,TGTGCCAGTAAGATGGGCAATCAGCCCCAGCATTTT
.,.,TRBJ1-2,TRBV6-2/TRBV6-3,14,CASSLDIFNYGYTF,TGTGCCAGCAGTTTGGACATCTTTAACTATGGCTACACCTTC
TRBD2,once,TRBJ2-1,TRBV28,15,CASSPPGLAMFEQFF,TGTGCCAGCAGCCCTCCGGGACTAGCAATGTTTGAGCAGTTCTTC
TRBD1,.,TRBJ2-7,TRBV7-8,15,CASSFGGTGEDEQYF,TGTGCCAGCAGCTTTGGCGGGACAGGGGAAGACGAGCAGTACTTC
TRBD2,.,TRBJ2-7,TRBV4-1,13,CASSQSGGYEQYF,TGCGCCAGCAGCCAGAGCGGGGGTTACGAGCAGTACTTC
TRBD2,.,TRBJ2-3,TRBV7-9,18,CASSLVTTSGVHTDTQYF,TGTGCCAGCAGCTTAGTGACGACTAGCGGGGTCCACACAGATACGCAGTATTTT
TRBD2,.,TRBJ2-1,TRBV3-1/TRBV3-2,16,CASSNTGTSGNNEQFF,TGTGCCAGCAGCAACACAGGGACTAGCGGGAATAATGAGCAGTTCTTC
.,.,TRBJ2-5,TRBV2,15,CASSEEGRLRETQYF,TGTGCCAGCAGTGAAGAGGGCAGGCTACGAGAGACCCAGTACTTC
.,.,TRBJ1-3,TRBV29-1,14,CSVEDPSSGNTIYF,TGCAGCGTAGAGGACCCAAGCTCTGGAAACACCATATATTTT
.,.,TRBJ2-7,TRBV4-1,15,CASSPLLGSSYEQYF,TGCGCCAGCAGCCCGCTCTTGGGGAGCTCCTACGAGCAGTACTTC
TRBD1,.,TRBJ2-5,TRBV6-5,14,CASSRNRGRETQYF,TGTGCCAGCAGCCGGAACAGGGGACGGGAGACCCAGTACTTC
TRBD2,few,TRBJ2-1,TRBV2,18,CASSDVAGAVHFYNEQFF,TGTGCCAGCAGTGATGTAGCGGGAGCTGTTCATTTCTACAATGAGCAGTTCTTC
.,once,TRBJ2-5,TRBV27,16,CASSLSYQGRGETQYF,TGTGCCAGCAGTTTATCGTATCAGGGGCGAGGGGAGACCCAGTACTTC
TRBD1,.,TRBJ1-5,TRBV28,16,CASIEGRGRGNQPQHF,TGTGCCAGCATCGAGGGCAGGGGGCGAGGCAATCAGCCCCAGCATTTT
.,.,TRBJ2-5,TRBV9,11,CASSAEGTQYF,TGTGCCAGCAGCGCCGAGGGGACCCAGTACTTC
.,.,TRBJ2-7,TRBV18,15,CASSGGLMESYEQYF,TGTGCCAGCTCAGGGGGACTCATGGAATCCTACGAGCAGTACTTC
.,.,TRBJ2-7,TRBV29-1,11,CSVEGASEQYF,TGCAGCGTTGAAGGGGCCAGCGAGCAGTACTTC
.,.,TRBJ2-3,TRBV5-1,14,CASSFEGGTDTQYF,TGCGCCAGCAGCTTTGAGGGGGGGACAGATACGCAGTATTTT
.,.,TRBJ2-7,TRBV7-2,14,CASSFNSRYYEQYF,TGTGCCAGCAGCTTTAATAGTCGTTATTACGAGCAGTACTTC
.,.,TRBJ2-3,TRBV28,14,CASSQGRSTDTQYF,TGTGCCAGCAGCCAGGGACGCAGCACAGATACGCAGTATTTT
.,.,TRBJ1-2,TRBV28,15,CASRGGGLRNYGYTF,TGTGCCAGCAGAGGGGGGGGCCTCCGTAACTATGGCTACACCTTC
.,.,TRBJ2-7,TRBV14,13,CASSQALGLEQYF,TGTGCCAGCAGCCAAGCGCTAGGGCTCGAGCAGTACTTC
.,.,TRBJ2-5,TRBV4-2,13,CASSQTNQETQYF,TGTGCCAGCAGCCAAACTAACCAAGAGACCCAGTACTTC
.,.,TRBJ1-2,TRBV3-1/TRBV3-2,14,CASSQGRDQYGYTF,TGTGCCAGCAGCCAAGGCAGGGACCAATATGGCTACACCTTC
.,.,TRBJ2-7,TRBV4-3,15,CASSQGTGSSYEQYF,TGCGCCAGCAGCCAAGGGACGGGAAGCAGTTACGAGCAGTACTTC
TRBD2,.,TRBJ2-3,TRBV4-3,15,CASSHSGGITDTQYF,TGCGCCAGCAGCCATAGCGGGGGGATCACAGATACGCAGTATTTT
TRBD1,.,TRBJ2-2,TRBV6-2/TRBV6-3,17,CASSAPSGTANTGELFF,TGTGCCAGCAGCGCCCCATCCGGGACAGCGAACACCGGGGAGCTGTTTTTT
TRBD1,.,TRBJ1-2,TRBV5-5,16,CASSLAGQAGLDGYTF,TGTGCCAGCAGCTTGGCCGGACAGGCGGGTTTGGATGGCTACACCTTC
.,.,TRBJ2-2,TRBV9,15,CASSVGGTNTGELFF,TGTGCCAGCAGCGTAGGCGGGACGAACACCGGGGAGCTGTTTTTT
.,.,TRBJ1-5,TRBV18,14,CASSQDRLNQPQHF,TGTGCCAGCTCACAGGACCGACTTAATCAGCCCCAGCATTTT
TRBD1,.,TRBJ2-7,TRBV28,16,CASSSPRRGQGDEQYF,TGTGCCAGCAGCTCCCCAAGACGCGGACAGGGGGACGAGCAGTACTTC